Listed below are T cell receptor beta chains from one sample, sequenced in a study of blood T cell repertoires in COVID-19. Assay used: immunoSEQ multiplex PCR; TCRdb lists only in-frame clones, some missing. The table lists fewer than 350,000 clones, 80% to 90% of them singletons, with approximately 12% in the top ten. Sequenced input: peripheral blood. The receptors were sampled from a woman in her thirties with COVID-19, enrolled during active disease. CDR3s include the opening cysteine and the closing phenylalanine or tryptophan. Fields, in order: V gene, clone size, J gene, D gene, CDR3 DNA, CDR3 protein. A D gene is named only where the DNA matches it firmly. For some rows the clone size is stated as once, few or many, or as a class when expanded; others skip it.

V: TRBV6-5; size: NA; J: TRBJ2-1; D: NA; DNA: TGTGCCAGCAGGGGAGGGGGGGAGCAGTTCTTC; CDR3: CASRGGGEQFF
V: TRBV25-1; size: NA; J: TRBJ1-2; D: NA; DNA: TGTGCCAGCAGTGGGACACCATCGGGCTACACCTTC; CDR3: CASSGTPSGYTF
V: TRBV6-6; size: NA; J: TRBJ1-5; D: NA; DNA: TGTGCCAGCATCCGCAGGATAGGGGGCAATCAGCCCCAGCATTTT; CDR3: CASIRRIGGNQPQHF
V: TRBV19; size: once; J: TRBJ1-2; D: NA; DNA: TGTGCCAGTAGTATCTGGTCCGAGGACTATGGCTACACCTTC; CDR3: CASSIWSEDYGYTF
V: TRBV5-1; size: NA; J: TRBJ2-1; D: TRBD2; DNA: TGCGCCAGCAGGACTCGGACTAGCGGGGGGGTTCGGTTCTTTGAGCAGTTCTTC; CDR3: CASRTRTSGGVRFFEQFF
V: TRBV24-1; size: NA; J: TRBJ1-5; D: NA; DNA: TGTGCCACCAGTGCCATTAGCAATCAGCCCCAGCATTTT; CDR3: CATSAISNQPQHF
V: TRBV5-6; size: NA; J: TRBJ1-4; D: NA; DNA: TGTGCCAGCAGCTTCGTGACAGATGATGAAAAACTGTTTTTT; CDR3: CASSFVTDDEKLFF
V: TRBV6-1; size: NA; J: TRBJ2-5; D: TRBD2; DNA: TGTGCCAGCAGTGAAACTAGCGGGGGACAAGAGACCCAGTACTTC; CDR3: CASSETSGGQETQYF
V: TRBV30; size: NA; J: TRBJ1-1; D: NA; DNA: TGTGCCTGGAGAGTGGGTTGGGCGTGGGACACTGAAGCTTTCTTT; CDR3: CAWRVGWAWDTEAFF
V: TRBV6-6; size: few; J: TRBJ2-3; D: TRBD2; DNA: TGTGCCAGCAGGGGACAAGCGGGGGCCACAGATACGCAGTATTTT; CDR3: CASRGQAGATDTQYF